Following are 27 T cell receptor beta chains from one sample sequenced in a study of blood T cell repertoires in COVID-19. TCRdb keeps only in-frame clones here, not all; method: immunoSEQ multiplex PCR. This table holds approximately 37,000 clones, about nine tenths found once. Sequenced material: peripheral blood. The receptors here all came from a woman of 80 years or more with acute or convalescent COVID-19.

The rearrangement links TRBV6-2 or TRBV6-3 to TRBJ2-5; 8 bases agree with TRBD1. Trimming at V came to 6 bases and at J to 5 bases, leaving 5 bases not matched to a gene. CDR3 length: 13 amino acids. Germline V lookup: CDR1 MNHEY, CDR2 SVGEGT. CDR3 in amino acids: CASSRQGRETQYF. The CDR3 nucleotides are TGTGCCAGCAGCCGACAGGGGCGCGAGACCCAGTACTTC.

V and J are TRBV5-4 and TRBJ2-5; D might be TRBD2 (5 bases). The CDR3 is 13 amino acids. The germline V and J ends were trimmed by 6 bases and 2 bases, with 11 bases remaining between them. Germline values: CDR1 SGHNT, CDR2 YYREEE (reference sequence). The CDR3 is CASTRGAQETQYF. In nucleotides, the CDR3 is TGTGCCAGCACCCGGGGAGCGCAAGAGACCCAGTACTTC. Full variable domain (remainder filled in from reference TRBV5-4 and TRBJ2-5): ETGVTQSPTHLIKTRGQQVTLRCSSQSGHNTVSWYQQALGQGPQFIFQYYREEENGRGNFPPRFSGLQFPNYSSELNVNALELDDSALYLCASTRGAQETQYFGPGTRLLVL.

This rearrangement joins TRBV11-1 to TRBJ1-4, with D uncertain. Looked up from germline, CDR1 is SGHAT and CDR2 is FQDESV (reference sequence). The V end was cut by 3 bases, the J end by 7 bases, with 12 bases between. CDR3 length: 14 residues. CDR3 region: CASSLRLPGEKLFF. CDR3 in DNA: TGTGCCAGCAGCTTGAGGTTACCGGGTGAAAAACTGTTTTTT. Using reference TRBV11-1 and TRBJ1-4 for the parts outside the CDR3, the full variable domain is EAEVAQSPRYKITEKSQAVAFWCDPISGHATLYWYRQILGQGPELLVQFQDESVVDDSQLPKDRFSAERLKGVDSTLKIQPAELGDSAMYLCASSLRLPGEKLFFGSGTQLSVL.

The J gene is TRBJ1-4, the V gene TRBV25-1; no clear D. The V gene's germline CDR1 is MGHDK and CDR2 SYGVNS. Trimming took off 2 bases at V and 8 bases at J, with 18 bases between the two ends. The CDR3 runs 16 residues. The CDR3: CASSEVTESWVEKLFF. CDR3 nucleotides: TGTGCCAGCAGTGAAGTCACAGAGTCTTGGGTGGAAAAACTGTTTTTT.

V and J are TRBV11-2 and TRBJ1-1; D is uncertain. The germline V gene encodes CDR1 SGHAT and CDR2 FQNNGV. This CDR3 has 15 amino acids. V lost 1 base and J 4 bases, leaving 13 bases between the germline ends. The CDR3 here is CASSLAHGGSTEAFF. For the CDR3, the DNA is TGTGCCAGCAGCTTAGCCCACGGCGGGTCCACTGAAGCTTTCTTT.

This clone occurred once. J is TRBJ2-3 and V is TRBV3-1 (or the pseudogene TRBV3-2); 9 bases are a match to TRBD1. After removal of 1 base from V and 4 bases from J, the junction contained 9 bases not matched to a gene. CDR1 and CDR2 from the germline V gene are LGHDT and YNNKEL (reference sequence). The CDR3 extends over 17 amino acids. Written as DNA, the CDR3 is TGTGCCAGCAGCCAAGGCCTGACAGGGGGACTGCCAGATACGCAGTATTTT. This codes for CASSQGLTGGLPDTQYF.

This chain uses TRBV5-1 with TRBJ2-7; 7 positions agree with TRBD1. The CDR3 sequence is 12 residues long. V was clipped by 2 bases and J by 9 bases; unmatched bases: 5. CDR1 SGHRS and CDR2 YFSETQ come from the germline V gene. The CDR3: CASSFDREWQYF. CDR3 DNA: TGCGCCAGCAGCTTCGACAGGGAATGGCAGTACTTC.

V gene TRBV7-8 combines with J gene TRBJ2-7, with TRBD1 as a possible D gene (6 bases). The V gene's germline CDR1 is SGHVS and CDR2 FQNEAQ. This CDR3 is built from 14 residues. Trimming removed 5 bases at V and 0 bases at J, with 11 bases between. CDR3 DNA sequence: TGTGCCAGCAGCCCCCGGGACAACTCCTACGAGCAGTACTTC. Its protein product is CASSPRDNSYEQYF.

The chain links TRBV11-1 to TRBJ2-7; a possible D gene is TRBD1 (5 bases). The germline V gene encodes CDR1 SGHAT and CDR2 FQDESV (reference sequence). CDR3 length equals 15 residues. Trimming pared 1 base from V and 3 bases from J, leaving 13 bases between. The CDR3 region has the DNA TGTGCCAGCAGCTTAGGTCCAGGGTTCAACTACGAGCAGTACTTC. This encodes CASSLGPGFNYEQYF.

The chain has TRBV6-6 and TRBJ2-3; perhaps TRBD1 as D (6 bases). The CDR3 consists of 15 residues. Germline V gene data show CDR1 as MNHNY and CDR2 as SVGAGI (reference sequence). Deletions cut 2 bases from V and 2 bases from J, with 11 bases between. As DNA, the CDR3 is TGTGCCAGCAGTTACGGGGGCCTCCCCACAGATACGCAGTATTTT. Amino acid sequence: CASSYGGLPTDTQYF.

This clone has a handful of counts. The J gene is TRBJ1-1, the V gene TRBV5-4, with D possibly being TRBD1 (5 bases). The germline CDR1 and CDR2 sequences are SGHNT and YYREEE (reference sequence). V gave up 4 bases and J gave up 8 bases, with 18 bases separating them. There are 14 residues in the CDR3. The CDR3 protein is CASSSQGKGWEAFF. The CDR3 DNA reads TGTGCCAGCAGCAGTCAGGGAAAGGGGTGGGAAGCTTTCTTT.

The chain carries TRBV5-4 and TRBJ1-2; TRBD1 aligns across 7 bases. Looked up from germline, CDR1 is SGHNT and CDR2 is YYREEE (reference sequence). V lost 3 bases, J lost 5 bases, and 10 bases stayed unmatched. The CDR3 runs 15 residues. Here the CDR3 DNA reads TGTGCCAGCAGCTCCCGGGACAGCGATTGGTATGGCTACACCTTC. Translating gives CASSSRDSDWYGYTF.

A few counts support this clone. This chain links TRBV11-2 with TRBJ2-7; 7 bases match TRBD1. This CDR3 has 15 residues. J lost 2 bases, V lost 0 bases, and 4 bases had no gene match. Germline-derived CDR1 and CDR2 are SGHAT and FQNNGV. The CDR3 region has the DNA TGTGCCAGCAGCTTAGATTACAGGGGCCCCTACGAGCAGTACTTC. Protein sequence: CASSLDYRGPYEQYF.

Only one count was recorded for this clone. The genes are TRBV7-9 and TRBJ2-6; D call uncertain. The V gene lost 5 bases and the J gene lost 0 bases, with 11 bases spanning the gap. The CDR3 is 16 residues long. Germline CDR1 SEHNR, CDR2 FQNEAQ (reference sequence). The DNA of the CDR3 is TGTGCCAGCAGCCTAGGGTACAGCTCTGGGGCCAACGTCCTGACTTTC. Residues: CASSLGYSSGANVLTF.

The genes are TRBV30 and TRBJ2-1; D perhaps matches TRBD1 (7 bases). Per germline, CDR1 GTSNPN and CDR2 SVGIG (reference sequence). V lost 1 base, J lost 9 bases, and 10 bases lay in between. CDR3 length: 12 residues. In nucleotides, the CDR3 is TGTGCCTGGAGTGCAGGGGGGATTGAGCAGTTCTTC. This sequence encodes CAWSAGGIEQFF.

This chain joins TRBV29-1 and TRBJ2-7; 7 positions agree with TRBD1. This CDR3 has 14 residues. Trimming took 7 bases from V and 0 from J; bases not matched to a gene: 9. From germline, CDR1 is SQVTM and CDR2 ANQGSEA. The CDR3 DNA is TGCAGCGCCCTCCGGGACAGAAACTCCTACGAGCAGTACTTC. Its protein is CSALRDRNSYEQYF.

V gene TRBV5-1 combines with J gene TRBJ2-5; 7 bases match TRBD2. The CDR3 spans 15 residues. V lost 0 bases to trimming and J lost 7 bases; unmatched junction nucleotides: 9. Germline V CDR1 and CDR2: SGHRS, YFSETQ. CDR3 in DNA: TGCGCCAGCAGCTTGGTCGCTAGCGGTGAGAGGACCCAGTACTTC. This sequence encodes CASSLVASGERTQYF.

The V call is TRBV11-3, the J call TRBJ2-1, with 13 bases matching TRBD2. Germline CDR1 SGHNT, CDR2 YENEEA. V shed 5 bases, J shed 7 bases, and the junction held 5 bases outside the gene matches. The CDR3 is 15 amino acids. The DNA of the CDR3 is TGTGCCAGCAGCCAACTAGCGGGGGGGCAAAATGAGCAGTTCTTC. It specifies CASSQLAGGQNEQFF.

This sequence joins TRBV7-6 and TRBJ1-4, with TRBD1 as a possible D gene (5 bases). V was pared by 4 bases and J by 4 bases, with 10 bases between. The CDR3 length is 14 residues. The V gene's germline CDR1 is SGHVS and CDR2 FNYEAQ. The CDR3, as DNA: TGTGCCAGCAGCTCCTCAGGGCTTAATGAAAAACTGTTTTTT. Translated: CASSSSGLNEKLFF. Looking up the rest from reference TRBV7-6 and TRBJ1-4 gives the full variable domain: GAGVSQSPRYKVTKRGQDVALRCDPISGHVSLYWYRQALGQGPEFLTYFNYEAQQDKSGLPNDRFSAERPEGSISTLTIQRTEQRDSAMYRCASSSSGLNEKLFFGSGTQLSVL.

This rearrangement joins TRBV7-2 to TRBJ2-1, with 11 bases matching TRBD2. V trimming: 7 bases; J trimming: 6 bases; junction bases outside the gene matches: 8. Germline V gene lookup returns CDR1 SGHTA and CDR2 FQGNSA. CDR3 size: 15 residues. The CDR3 reads CASTIAGGPINEQFF. CDR3 DNA: TGTGCCAGCACCATAGCGGGGGGGCCTATCAATGAGCAGTTCTTC.

The chain links TRBV4-3 to TRBJ2-4; 11 positions agree with TRBD1. The junction had 17 bases not matched to a gene; V was cut back by 4 bases and J by 9 bases. The length of the CDR3 is 18 residues. Germline lookup yields CDR1 LGHNA and CDR2 YSLEER. The CDR3 DNA is TGCGCCAGCAGCCCCATTGGGACAGGGGGAAAACGAGGGTCCATTCAGTACTTC. It translates to CASSPIGTGGKRGSIQYF.

The chain couples TRBV10-2 to TRBJ1-6; the D is unclear. V gave up 6 bases and J gave up 5 bases, with 8 bases separating them. The CDR3 consists of 13 residues. The V gene's germline CDR1 is WSHSY and CDR2 SAAADI. The CDR3 coding sequence is TGCGCCAGCAGACCGGGGAATAATTCACCCCTCCACTTT. The encoded protein is CASRPGNNSPLHF.

The V gene is TRBV27, the J gene TRBJ1-6; possibly TRBD1 for D (5 bases). This CDR3 is 14 amino acids long. Trimming pared 5 bases from V and 2 bases from J, leaving 7 bases between. Germline loops: CDR1 MNHEY, CDR2 SMNVEV (reference sequence). The CDR3 region is CASSRGTYNSPLHF. CDR3 sequence (DNA): TGTGCCAGCAGTAGGGGTACCTATAATTCACCCCTCCACTTT.

The V gene is TRBV4-2, the J gene TRBJ1-1; D not certain. Per the germline V gene, CDR1 is LGHNA and CDR2 is YNFKEQ. V dropped 4 bases and J dropped 0 bases, with 18 bases sitting between them. This CDR3 contains 17 residues. CDR3 protein: CASSLPPGKAMNTEAFF. CDR3 in DNA: TGTGCCAGCAGCCTCCCCCCAGGCAAGGCCATGAACACTGAAGCTTTCTTT.

The V and J genes are TRBV5-8 and TRBJ1-2, with a tentative D call TRBD1 (6 bases). The germline CDR1 and CDR2 sequences are SGHTS and YDEGEE. Trimming took off 1 base at V and 5 bases at J, with 15 bases between the two ends. This CDR3 region has 15 residues. CDR3 protein: CASSLYSAGAYGYTF. CDR3 nucleotide sequence: TGTGCCAGCAGCTTGTATTCCGCAGGGGCTTATGGCTACACCTTC.

CDR3 sequence (DNA): TGTGCCAGTAGTATGAGGGTCCGGGTGGAGACCCAGTACTTC. Translating it yields CASSMRVRVETQYF. This chain joins TRBV19 and TRBJ2-5; D perhaps matches TRBD2 (5 bases). This CDR3 comprises 14 residues. The V end lost 3 bases, the J end lost 5 bases, and 13 bases lay between the germline ends. Germline V gives CDR1 LNHDA, CDR2 SQIVND (reference sequence).

The chain recombines TRBV18 with TRBJ1-6; a weak D match, TRBD1 (6 bases). V lost 3 bases and J 7 bases, leaving 13 bases between the germline ends. The germline gives CDR1 KGHSH, CDR2 LQKENI. The CDR3 spans 15 residues. The CDR3 nucleotides read TGTGCCAGCTCACCGACAGGCGATCCAAATTCACCCCTCCACTTT. As protein: CASSPTGDPNSPLHF.